This T cell receptor beta chain was profiled in a study of blood T cell repertoires in COVID-19. Authors' analysis steps: Amplification of reference gene primers was used by the study to estimate nucleated cell counts. Sequencing used immunoSEQ multiplex PCR; TCRdb keeps in-frame clones, though not all of them. V and J calls and clone size are given by that table; D and trimming were obtained from the DNA. This sample has 220,000 or so clones, with roughly 80% found just once. The sequence derives from a woman between 70 and 85 years old with acute or convalescent COVID-19. Sample: peripheral blood.

The CDR3 here is CASSRQGASYEQYF. The CDR3 DNA sequence: TGTGCCAGCAGTCGACAGGGTGCGTCCTACGAGCAGTACTTC. The genes are TRBV28 and TRBJ2-7, with TRBD1 matching 7 bases. The V gene end was trimmed by 5 bases and the J gene end by 1 base; junction bases not matched to a gene: 5. Germline assignment: CDR1 MDHEN and CDR2 SYDVKM. The length of the CDR3 is 14 residues.